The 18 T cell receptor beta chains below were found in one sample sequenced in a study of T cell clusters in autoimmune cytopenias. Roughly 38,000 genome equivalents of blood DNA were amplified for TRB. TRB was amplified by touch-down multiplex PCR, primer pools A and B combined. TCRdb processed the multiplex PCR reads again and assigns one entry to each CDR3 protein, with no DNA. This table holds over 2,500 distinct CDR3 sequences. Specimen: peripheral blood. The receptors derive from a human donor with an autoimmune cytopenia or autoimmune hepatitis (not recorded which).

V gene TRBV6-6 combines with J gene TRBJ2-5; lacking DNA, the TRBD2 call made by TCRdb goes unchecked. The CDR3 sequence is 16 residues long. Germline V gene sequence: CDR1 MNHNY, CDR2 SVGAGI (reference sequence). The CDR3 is CASSRRTSGRAETQYF.

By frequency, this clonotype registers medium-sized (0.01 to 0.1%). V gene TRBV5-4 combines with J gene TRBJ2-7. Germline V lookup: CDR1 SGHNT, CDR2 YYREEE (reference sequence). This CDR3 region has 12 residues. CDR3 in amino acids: CASSLTNYEQYF.

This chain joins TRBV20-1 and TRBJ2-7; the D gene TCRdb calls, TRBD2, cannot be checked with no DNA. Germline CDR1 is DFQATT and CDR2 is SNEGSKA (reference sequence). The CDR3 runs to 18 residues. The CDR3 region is CSAAHPGLAGLRSYEQYF.

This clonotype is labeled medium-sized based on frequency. The CDR3 is CASSQLGISYEQYF. This chain uses TRBV6-5 with TRBJ2-7. Germline V gene sequence: CDR1 MNHEY, CDR2 SVGAGI. This CDR3 comprises 14 residues.

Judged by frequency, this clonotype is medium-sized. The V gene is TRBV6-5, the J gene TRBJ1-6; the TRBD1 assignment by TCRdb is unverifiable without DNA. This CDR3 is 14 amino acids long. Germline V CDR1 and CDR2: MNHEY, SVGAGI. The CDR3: CASSGQGAGSPLHF.

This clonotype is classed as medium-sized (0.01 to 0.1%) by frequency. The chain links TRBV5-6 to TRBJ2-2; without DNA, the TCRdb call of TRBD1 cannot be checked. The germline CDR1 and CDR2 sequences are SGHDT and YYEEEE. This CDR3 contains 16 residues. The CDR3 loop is CASSSLQGADTGELFF.

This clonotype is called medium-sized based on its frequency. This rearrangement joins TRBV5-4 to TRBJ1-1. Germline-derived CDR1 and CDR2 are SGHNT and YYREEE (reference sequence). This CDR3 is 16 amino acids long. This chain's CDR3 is CASNTPSGGGNTEAFF.

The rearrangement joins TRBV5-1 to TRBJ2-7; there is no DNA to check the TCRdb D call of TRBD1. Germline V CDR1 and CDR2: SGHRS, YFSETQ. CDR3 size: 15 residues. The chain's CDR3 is CASSLVGTGGGEQYF.

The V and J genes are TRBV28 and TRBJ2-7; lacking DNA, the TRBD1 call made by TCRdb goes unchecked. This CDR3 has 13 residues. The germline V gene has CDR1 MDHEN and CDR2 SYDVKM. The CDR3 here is CASSLSGGYEQYF.

CDR3 region: CASSLGGASITDTQYF. The V call is TRBV4-3, the J call TRBJ2-3. The CDR3 totals 16 residues. Germline-derived CDR1 and CDR2 are LGHNA and YSLEER.

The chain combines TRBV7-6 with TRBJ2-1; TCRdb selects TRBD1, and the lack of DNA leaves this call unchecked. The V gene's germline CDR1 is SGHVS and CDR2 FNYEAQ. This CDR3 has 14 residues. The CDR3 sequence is CASSLGQGRDEQFF.

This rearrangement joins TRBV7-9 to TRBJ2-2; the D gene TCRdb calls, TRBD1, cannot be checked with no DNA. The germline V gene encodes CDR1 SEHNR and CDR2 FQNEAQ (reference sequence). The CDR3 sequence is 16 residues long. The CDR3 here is CASSPPRDRYTGELFF.

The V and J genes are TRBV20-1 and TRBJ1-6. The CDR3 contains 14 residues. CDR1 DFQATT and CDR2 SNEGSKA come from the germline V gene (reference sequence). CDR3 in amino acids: CSAREPRQNSPLHF.

CDR3 loop: CASSFVDREKGGANVLTF. The chain recombines TRBV28 with TRBJ2-6; no DNA is available, so the TRBD1 call from TCRdb remains unchecked. The germline V gene encodes CDR1 MDHEN and CDR2 SYDVKM. This CDR3 is built from 18 residues.

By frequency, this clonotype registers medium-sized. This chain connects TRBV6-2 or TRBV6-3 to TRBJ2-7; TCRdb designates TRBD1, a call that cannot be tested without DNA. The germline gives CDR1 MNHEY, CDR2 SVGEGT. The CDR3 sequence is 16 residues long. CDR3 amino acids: CASSSSFGRWDYEQYF.

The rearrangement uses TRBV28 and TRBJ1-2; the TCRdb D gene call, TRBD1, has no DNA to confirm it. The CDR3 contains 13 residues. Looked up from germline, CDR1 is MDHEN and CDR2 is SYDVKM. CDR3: CASTWRGLYGYTF.

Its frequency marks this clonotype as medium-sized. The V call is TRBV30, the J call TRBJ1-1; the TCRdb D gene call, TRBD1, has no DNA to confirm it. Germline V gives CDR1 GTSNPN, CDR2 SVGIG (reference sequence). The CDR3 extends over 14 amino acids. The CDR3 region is CAWSYRGPGTEAFF.

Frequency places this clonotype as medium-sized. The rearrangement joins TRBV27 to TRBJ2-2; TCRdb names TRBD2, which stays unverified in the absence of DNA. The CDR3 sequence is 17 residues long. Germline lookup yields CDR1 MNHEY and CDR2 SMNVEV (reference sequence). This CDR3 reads CASSLFPTALDTGELFF.